Described below is a single TCR beta chain sequence and its context. No antigen is known for it. This entry belongs to a study of T cell responses to AZD1222 COVID-19 vaccine. Findings and caveats of the study: Reports say nearly half of spike-specific TCRs go after unmutated variant regions. A mostly white British donor set with more females was recruited, and clonal diversity was possibly underestimated. Elevations in Spike-specific TCR breadth and depth followed administration of two AZD1222 doses.

Here immunoSEQ multiplex PCR was the method, and the copy in TCRdb shows in-frame clones only, minus some. The repertoire holds roughly 120,000 clones, about 85% seen once, with 2.5% to 3% in the top ten. It was second doses at about 4 or about 12 weeks that were pooled. There are 15 residues in the CDR3. The ends were cut back, 5 bases at V and 0 bases at J, with 11 bases in the middle. CDR1 is MDHEN and CDR2 is SYDVKM in the germline V gene. This TCR derives from an adult who received the AZD1222 COVID-19 vaccine. Source: peripheral blood, taken 28 days after the second AZD1222 dose. This chain connects TRBV28 to TRBJ1-3, with D unclear. This CDR3 reads CASSPAGYSGNTIYF. CDR3 coding DNA: TGTGCCAGCAGTCCAGCAGGCTACTCTGGAAACACCATATATTTT.